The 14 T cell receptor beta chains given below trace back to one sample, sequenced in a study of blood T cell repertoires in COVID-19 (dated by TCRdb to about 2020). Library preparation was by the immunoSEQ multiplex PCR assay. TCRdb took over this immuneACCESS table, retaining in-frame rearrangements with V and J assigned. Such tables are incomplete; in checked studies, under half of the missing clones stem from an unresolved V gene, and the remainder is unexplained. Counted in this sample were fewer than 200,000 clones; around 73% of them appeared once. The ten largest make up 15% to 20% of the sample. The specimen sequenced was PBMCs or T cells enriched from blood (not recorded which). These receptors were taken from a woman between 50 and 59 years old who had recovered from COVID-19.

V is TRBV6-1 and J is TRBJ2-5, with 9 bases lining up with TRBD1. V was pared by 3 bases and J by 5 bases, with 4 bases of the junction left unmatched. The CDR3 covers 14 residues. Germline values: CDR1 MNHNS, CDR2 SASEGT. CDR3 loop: CASSEGTGLETQYF. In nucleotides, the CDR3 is TGTGCCAGCAGTGAGGGGACAGGGCTGGAGACCCAGTACTTC.

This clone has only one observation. The CDR3 bases are TGTGCCAGCAGCAGAGGACAGGCCCCCTATGGCTACACCTTC. Amino acid sequence: CASSRGQAPYGYTF. This rearrangement joins TRBV3-1 (or the pseudogene TRBV3-2) to TRBJ1-2; TRBD1 aligns across 7 bases. Germline V gives CDR1 LGHDT, CDR2 YNNKEL (reference sequence). The CDR3 consists of 14 residues. Trimming cost V 5 bases and J 4 bases; bases outside gene matches: 7.

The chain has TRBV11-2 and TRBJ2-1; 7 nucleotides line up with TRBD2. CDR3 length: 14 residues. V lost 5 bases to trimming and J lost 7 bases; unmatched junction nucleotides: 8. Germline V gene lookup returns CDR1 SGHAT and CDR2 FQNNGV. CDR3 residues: CASSSGTARNEQFF. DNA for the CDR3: TGTGCCAGCAGCAGCGGGACTGCCCGGAATGAGCAGTTCTTC.

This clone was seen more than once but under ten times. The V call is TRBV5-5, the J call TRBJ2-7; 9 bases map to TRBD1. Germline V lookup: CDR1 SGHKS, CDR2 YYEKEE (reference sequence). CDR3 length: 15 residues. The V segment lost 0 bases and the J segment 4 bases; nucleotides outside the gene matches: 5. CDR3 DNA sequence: TGTGCCAGCAGCTTGGCTGGGACAGGGCCATACGAGCAGTACTTC. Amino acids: CASSLAGTGPYEQYF.

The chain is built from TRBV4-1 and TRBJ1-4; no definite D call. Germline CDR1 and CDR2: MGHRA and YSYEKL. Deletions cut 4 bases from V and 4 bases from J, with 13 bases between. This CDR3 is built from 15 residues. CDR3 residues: CASSLLAAINEKLFF. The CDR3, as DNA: TGCGCCAGCAGCCTGCTGGCAGCGATTAATGAAAAACTGTTTTTT.

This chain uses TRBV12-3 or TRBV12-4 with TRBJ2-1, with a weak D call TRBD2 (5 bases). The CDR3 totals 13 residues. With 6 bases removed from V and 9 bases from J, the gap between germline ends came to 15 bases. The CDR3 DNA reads TGTGCCAGCAGCCTTAGTAACCGGGGTGAGCAGTTCTTC. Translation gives CASSLSNRGEQFF.

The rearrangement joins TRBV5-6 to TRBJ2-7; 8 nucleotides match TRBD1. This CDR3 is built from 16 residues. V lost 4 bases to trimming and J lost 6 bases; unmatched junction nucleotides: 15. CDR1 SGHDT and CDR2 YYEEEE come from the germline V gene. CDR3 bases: TGTGCCAGCAGCCGCACCCCCAGGACAGGGATGGGCGAGCAGTACTTC. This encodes CASSRTPRTGMGEQYF.

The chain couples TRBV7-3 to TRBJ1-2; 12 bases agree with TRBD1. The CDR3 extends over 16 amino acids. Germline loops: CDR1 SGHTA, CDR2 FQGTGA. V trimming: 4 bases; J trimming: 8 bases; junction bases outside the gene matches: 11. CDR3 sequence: CASSSDPGQGARGYTF. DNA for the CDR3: TGTGCCAGCAGCTCCGACCCGGGACAGGGGGCGCGCGGCTACACCTTC.

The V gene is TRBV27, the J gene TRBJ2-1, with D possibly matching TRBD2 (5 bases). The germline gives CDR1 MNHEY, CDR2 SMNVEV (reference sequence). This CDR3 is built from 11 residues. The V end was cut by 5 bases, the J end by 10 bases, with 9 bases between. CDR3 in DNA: TGTGCCAGCAGTGTTCGAGGGGAGCAGTTCTTC. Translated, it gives CASSVRGEQFF.

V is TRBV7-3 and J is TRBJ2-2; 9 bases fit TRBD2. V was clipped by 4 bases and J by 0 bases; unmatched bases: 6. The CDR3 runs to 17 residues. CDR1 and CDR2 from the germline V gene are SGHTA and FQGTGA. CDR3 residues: CASSSGTSISNTGELFF. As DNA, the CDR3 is TGTGCCAGCAGCTCCGGGACTAGCATCTCGAACACCGGGGAGCTGTTTTTT. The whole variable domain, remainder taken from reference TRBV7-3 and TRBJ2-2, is GAGVSQTPSNKVTEKGKYVELRCDPISGHTALYWYRQSLGQGPEFLIYFQGTGAADDSGLPNDRFFAVRPEGSVSTLKIQRTERGDSAVYLCASSSGTSISNTGELFFGEGSRLTVL.

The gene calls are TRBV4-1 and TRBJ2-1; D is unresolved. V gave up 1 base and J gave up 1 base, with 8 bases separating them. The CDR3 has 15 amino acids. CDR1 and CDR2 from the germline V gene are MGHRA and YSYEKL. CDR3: CASSQVKLSYNEQFF. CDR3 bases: TGCGCCAGCAGCCAAGTAAAGCTATCCTACAATGAGCAGTTCTTC.

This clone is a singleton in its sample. CDR3 sequence reads: CASRIEGGAQPQHF. DNA of the CDR3: TGTGCCAGCAGAATCGAAGGGGGGGCTCAGCCCCAGCATTTT. The V and J genes are TRBV6-5 and TRBJ1-5; TRBD1 is a possible D gene (6 bases). V was trimmed by 6 bases and J by 6 bases, leaving 15 bases between them. Germline-derived CDR1 and CDR2 are MNHEY and SVGAGI. The CDR3 is 14 residues long.

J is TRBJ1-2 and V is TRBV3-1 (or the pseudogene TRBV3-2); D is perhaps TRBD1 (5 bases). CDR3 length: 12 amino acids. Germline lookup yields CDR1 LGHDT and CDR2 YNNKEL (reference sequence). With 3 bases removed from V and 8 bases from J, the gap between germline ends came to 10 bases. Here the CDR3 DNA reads TGTGCCAGCAGCCACCGGACATTGGGCTACACCTTC. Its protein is CASSHRTLGYTF.

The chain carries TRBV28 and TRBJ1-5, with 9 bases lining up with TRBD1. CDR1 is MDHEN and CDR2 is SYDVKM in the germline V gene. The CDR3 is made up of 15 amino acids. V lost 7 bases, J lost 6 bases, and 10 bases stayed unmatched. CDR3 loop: CASIQTGQGFQPQHF. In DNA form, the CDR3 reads TGTGCCAGCATTCAGACGGGACAGGGTTTTCAGCCCCAGCATTTT.